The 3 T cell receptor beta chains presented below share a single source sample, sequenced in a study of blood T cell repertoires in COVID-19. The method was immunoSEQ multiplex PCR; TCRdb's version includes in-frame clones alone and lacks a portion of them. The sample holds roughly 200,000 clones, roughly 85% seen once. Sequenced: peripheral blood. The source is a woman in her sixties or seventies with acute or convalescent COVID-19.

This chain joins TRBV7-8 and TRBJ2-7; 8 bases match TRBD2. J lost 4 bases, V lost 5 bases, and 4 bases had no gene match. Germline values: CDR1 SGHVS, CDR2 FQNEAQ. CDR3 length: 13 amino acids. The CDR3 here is CASSRGLAYEQYF. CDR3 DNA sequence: TGTGCCAGCAGCCGCGGACTAGCTTACGAGCAGTACTTC.

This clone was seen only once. The CDR3 region has the DNA TGCAGTGCTAGTAAGGCGGACAGGAGACTAAATAATTCACCCCTCCACTTT. This codes for CSASKADRRLNNSPLHF. The V call is TRBV20-1, the J call TRBJ1-6, with TRBD1 matching over 7 bases. J lost 5 bases, V lost 3 bases, and 13 bases had no gene match. The CDR3 sequence is 17 residues long. The germline gives CDR1 DFQATT, CDR2 SNEGSKA (reference sequence).

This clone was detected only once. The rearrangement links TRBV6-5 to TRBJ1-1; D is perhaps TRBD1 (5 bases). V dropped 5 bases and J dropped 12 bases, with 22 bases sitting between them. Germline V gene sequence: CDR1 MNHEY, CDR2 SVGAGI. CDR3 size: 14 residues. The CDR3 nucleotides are TGTGCCAGCAGTACACCTGCAGGGAGGAGGTTTTCTTTCTTT. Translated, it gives CASSTPAGRRFSFF.